This record concerns one TCR beta chain sequence. What it recognizes is unknown. The data belong to a study of siplizumab effects on memory and regulatory T cells. The overall study: Mixed lymphocyte reactions were paired, with siplizumab at approximately 1 ug/mL or without drug.

Every sample had some 99,000 of its TCR templates assayed. Clones were read by immunoSEQ multiplex PCR, and TCRdb kept only the in-frame ones, dropping some. The sample yields over 15,000 clones, 40% to 60% seen once. In the mixed lymphocyte reaction, cells were cocultured for 6 days at 37°C. Findings and caveats of the study: Alloreactive CD4+ clones that could be mapped were on average about 70% Treg-derived with siplizumab, against 25% to 30% in controls.

The sequencing input was CFSE-low (dividing) CD4+ T cells sorted from an allogeneic mixed lymphocyte reaction. This TCR derives from a human donor in good health; the cells came from an allogeneic mixed lymphocyte reaction.

For the CDR3, the DNA is TGTGCCACCTCGACGGCACAAGAGACCCAGTACTTC. Translation gives CATSTAQETQYF. The gene calls are TRBV18 and TRBJ2-5; no clear D gene. This CDR3 contains 12 residues. With 10 bases removed from V and 2 bases from J, the gap between germline ends came to 11 bases. CDR1 and CDR2 from the germline V gene are KGHSH and LQKENI. Full variable domain (remainder filled in from reference TRBV18 and TRBJ2-5): NAGVMQNPRHLVRRRGQEARLRCSPMKGHSHVYWYRQLPEEGLKFMVYLQKENIIDESGMPKERFSAEFPKEGPSILRIQQVVRGDSAAYFCATSTAQETQYFGPGTRLLVL.